Here is one T cell receptor (beta chain) with its context. What it binds is not known. V dropped 3 bases and J dropped 2 bases, with 14 bases sitting between them. Germline V lookup: CDR1 MGHDK, CDR2 SYGVNS. The CDR3 is 16 amino acids. Sequenced by immunoSEQ multiplex PCR; TCRdb stores in-frame clones only, minus some. The sample has over 100,000 clones, roughly 89% seen once. This sample is part of a study of cytomegalovirus exposure and HLA in healthy donors. While the first cohort had 650 to 850 subjects, the donors belonged to the separate validation cohort of fewer than 150 subjects. Broader study findings: There were some public TCRs occurring in many donors, but most TCR sequences were rare. In vitro experiments confirmed that three CMV-associated chains were specific for CMV antigens. Cytomegalovirus-associated TCR beta chains were listed, numbering 164.

The sequenced sample was PBMCs. The clonotype comes from a woman younger than 30 in good health and CMV-seronegative. V and J are TRBV25-1 and TRBJ2-1, with D tentatively TRBD1 (6 bases). The CDR3 loop is CASSDYYRAPYNEQFF. Written as DNA, the CDR3 is TGTGCCAGCAGTGATTACTACAGGGCCCCCTACAATGAGCAGTTCTTC.